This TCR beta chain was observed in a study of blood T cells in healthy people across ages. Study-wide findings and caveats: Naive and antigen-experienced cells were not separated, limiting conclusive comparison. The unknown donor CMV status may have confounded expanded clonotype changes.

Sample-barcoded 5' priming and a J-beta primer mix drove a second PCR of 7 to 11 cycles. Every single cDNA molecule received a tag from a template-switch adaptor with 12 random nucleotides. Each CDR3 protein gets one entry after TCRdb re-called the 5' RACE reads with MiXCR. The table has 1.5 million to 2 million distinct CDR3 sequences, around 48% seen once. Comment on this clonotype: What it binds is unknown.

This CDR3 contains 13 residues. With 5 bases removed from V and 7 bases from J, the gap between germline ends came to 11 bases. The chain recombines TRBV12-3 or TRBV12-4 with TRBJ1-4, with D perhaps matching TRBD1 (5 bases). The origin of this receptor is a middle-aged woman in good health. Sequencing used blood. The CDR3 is CASSRNGGEKLFF. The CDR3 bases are TGTGCCAGCAGTCGAAATGGGGGTGAAAAACTGTTTTTT.